Given below is one T cell receptor (beta chain) in context. Membership in each cohort depended on participant-reported clinical history. This entry is derived from a study of blood T cell repertoires in COVID-19. Study-wide context: COVID-19 samples from acute and convalescent phases originated in the United States, Italy and Spain. Sample material is recorded as cDNA or gDNA derived from T cells, B-cell-depleted T cells, or PBMCs.

The CDR3 runs 10 residues. The germline CDR1 and CDR2 sequences are DFQATT and SNEGSKA (reference sequence). The V end lost 6 bases, the J end lost 3 bases, and 3 bases lay between the germline ends. Source study methods: Amplification from reference gene primers served as the basis for estimated nucleated cell counts. Generated by immunoSEQ multiplex PCR, the TCRdb table keeps only in-frame clones and is missing some. That table supplies the V and J calls and clone size; D and trimming were determined from the DNA. The sample lists about 260,000 clones; approximately 88% were seen once. Sequencing was carried out using PBMCs or T cells enriched from blood (not recorded which). This clonotype was obtained from a woman aged 40 to 50 with acute COVID-19. The rearrangement uses TRBV20-1 and TRBJ1-5; D uncertain. The CDR3 DNA reads as TGCAGTGCCATCAATCAGCCCCAGCATTTT. Protein sequence: CSAINQPQHF.